These T cell receptor beta chains were read from a single sample in a study of blood T cell repertoires in COVID-19. TCRdb keeps only in-frame clones here, not all; method: immunoSEQ multiplex PCR. The sample holds 250,000 or so clones, 86% seen once. The sample was peripheral blood. Source of these receptors: a man in his forties with active or convalescent COVID-19. The CDR3 runs from the conserved cysteine through the conserved F or W. A D gene is named only where the DNA matches it firmly. Size is stated for part of the rows, as once, few or many counts, or as a class when the clone is expanded.

14,-,TRBJ2-7,TRBV5-4,TRBD2,TGTGCCAGCAGCTTGGCGGCTAGCGGGATCGAGCAGTACTTC,CASSLAASGIEQYF
15,-,TRBJ1-5,TRBV27,-,TGTGCCAGCAGTTCGCGATCGGGTCAGAATCAGCCCCAGCATTTT,CASSSRSGQNQPQHF
14,-,TRBJ1-4,TRBV5-1,-,TGCGCCAGCAGCTTGGACAGGGCTAATGAAAAACTGTTTTTT,CASSLDRANEKLFF
12,once,TRBJ1-2,TRBV28,-,TGTGCCAGCAGTACAGGGTACTATGGCTACACCTTC,CASSTGYYGYTF
15,-,TRBJ1-3,TRBV9,-,TGTGCCAGCAGTAATTCAGTCGACTCTGGAAACACCATATATTTT,CASSNSVDSGNTIYF
13,-,TRBJ2-7,TRBV6-5,-,TGTGCCAGCAGTTACTCTGAGTTCTACGAGCAGTACTTC,CASSYSEFYEQYF
13,-,TRBJ2-7,TRBV7-3,-,TGTGCCAGCAGCCCCGGCGGCGCGAGCGAGCAGTACTTC,CASSPGGASEQYF
17,-,TRBJ1-1,TRBV21-1,-,TGTGCCAGCGGCCATCGTGTTGACGGGGGACCGAACACTGAAGCTTTCTTT,CASGHRVDGGPNTEAFF
15,-,TRBJ1-5,TRBV9,-,TGTGCCAGCAGCGTAGGGGCAGGCTTCAATCAGCCCCAGCATTTT,CASSVGAGFNQPQHF
15,-,TRBJ1-1,TRBV30,TRBD1,TGTGCCTGGCGCCCTGGGACAGGGGCCTACACTGAAGCTTTCTTT,CAWRPGTGAYTEAFF
13,-,TRBJ2-1,TRBV7-2,-,TGTGCCAGCAGCCCGATCCGGGACTCCCGATCGTTCTTC,CASSPIRDSRSFF
15,few,TRBJ1-6,TRBV30,-,TGTGCCTGGAGTGAACGTAGACCCTTGGCGGCGGCCCTCCACTTT,CAWSERRPLAAALHF
14,-,TRBJ2-7,TRBV28,-,TGTGCCAGCCGTGGGGCAGGGGCGTTCTACGAGCAGTACTTC,CASRGAGAFYEQYF
15,-,TRBJ1-2,TRBV4-1,-,TGCGCCAGCAGCCAAGGGACAGCCGTTGGCTATGGCTACACCTTC,CASSQGTAVGYGYTF
16,-,TRBJ1-5,TRBV28,TRBD1,TGTGCCAGCAGTAAAGAGACAGGGTTGCGCAATCAGCCCCAGCATTTT,CASSKETGLRNQPQHF
13,-,TRBJ2-2,TRBV19,TRBD1,TGTGCCAGTAAGGGGGACAGCCCCGGGGAGCTGTTTTTT,CASKGDSPGELFF
16,-,TRBJ1-2,TRBV6-6,-,TGTGCCAGCAGTTCACAGGGCTTCATAGCTAACTATGGCTACACCTTC,CASSSQGFIANYGYTF
16,-,TRBJ2-2,TRBV11-3,-,TGTGCCAGCAGCTCACTTGGGCAGGGAAACACCGGGGAGCTGTTTTTT,CASSSLGQGNTGELFF
15,-,TRBJ2-5,TRBV27,-,TGTGCCAGCAGTCTCTCTCAGGGTGAGGAAGAGACCCAGTACTTC,CASSLSQGEEETQYF
15,-,TRBJ2-1,TRBV5-4,-,TGTGCCAGCAGCTCTGGTGGGAGTAGGTACAATGAGCAGTTCTTC,CASSSGGSRYNEQFF
18,-,TRBJ2-7,TRBV11-2,TRBD2,TGTGCCAGCAGCTTAGAACCTAGCGGGACACCTCCACACTACGAGCAGTACTTC,CASSLEPSGTPPHYEQYF
16,-,TRBJ2-1,TRBV5-1,-,TGCGCCAGCAGCTTGGGAGACTACAGACTTTACAATGAGCAGTTCTTC,CASSLGDYRLYNEQFF
15,-,TRBJ1-4,TRBV19,-,TGTGCCAGTAGTCGCGCCCAGGGAGGGGGTGAAAAACTGTTTTTT,CASSRAQGGGEKLFF
16,-,TRBJ2-7,TRBV24-1,TRBD2,TGTGCCACCAGTGAAAAGACTAGCGGGCCTCCCTACGAGCAGTACTTC,CATSEKTSGPPYEQYF
15,few,TRBJ2-7,TRBV7-9,-,TGTGCCAGCAGCTCCGTGGCGGGGCCCTACTACGAGCAGTACTTC,CASSSVAGPYYEQYF
17,-,TRBJ1-6,TRBV30,-,TGTGCCTGGAGTACCCGGGGGACTTGGTCCTATAATTCACCCCTCCACTTT,CAWSTRGTWSYNSPLHF
14,-,TRBJ1-1,TRBV6-5,-,TGTGCCAGCAGTTTAGGCCCGGGGGGCACTGAAGCTTTCTTT,CASSLGPGGTEAFF
16,-,TRBJ2-2,TRBV5-1,-,TGCGCCAGCAGCTTGGCCGGGGACATAGTCACCGGGGAGCTGTTTTTT,CASSLAGDIVTGELFF
15,-,TRBJ2-1,TRBV5-1,-,TGCGCCAGCAGCTTGACGGAAGGGAGCGGGCATGAGCAGTTCTTC,CASSLTEGSGHEQFF
13,-,TRBJ1-4,TRBV30,TRBD1,TGTGCCTGGGTCCGACAGGGGAATGAAAAACTGTTTTTT,CAWVRQGNEKLFF
15,-,TRBJ1-1,TRBV2,-,TGTGCCAGCAGTACCTCAGGGTACTTGAACACTGAAGCTTTCTTT,CASSTSGYLNTEAFF
13,-,TRBJ2-7,TRBV5-6,-,TGTGCCAGCAGCTTTTTGGGGCGTTACGAGCAGTACTTC,CASSFLGRYEQYF
16,once,TRBJ2-7,TRBV4-1,-,TGCGCCAGCAGCCAAGCATCGTATCGTAGAACCTACGAGCAGTACTTC,CASSQASYRRTYEQYF
17,-,TRBJ2-3,TRBV4-1,TRBD2,TGCGCCAGCAGCCTCACCGGACTAGCCATCCCCACAGATACGCAGTATTTT,CASSLTGLAIPTDTQYF
13,-,TRBJ2-1,TRBV6-1,-,TGTGCCAGCAGTGACCCAAGGAGCGATGAGCAGTTCTTC,CASSDPRSDEQFF
15,-,TRBJ1-2,TRBV6-5,TRBD1,TGTGCCAGCACCCTCGGGACAGGGATTAACTATGGCTACACCTTC,CASTLGTGINYGYTF
15,few,TRBJ2-2,TRBV29-1,TRBD1,TGCAGCGTTGGTCTGACAGGGGATCCCACCGGGGAGCTGTTTTTT,CSVGLTGDPTGELFF
11,-,TRBJ2-5,TRBV18,-,TGTGCCAGCTCCCTCCAAGAGACCCAGTACTTC,CASSLQETQYF
13,-,TRBJ2-7,TRBV30,TRBD1,TGTGCCTGGAGTGGAGGGGGCCTGTACGAGCAGTACTTC,CAWSGGGLYEQYF
15,-,TRBJ2-7,TRBV6-5,-,TGTGCCAGCAACCCTCGCGGGGCAGGTACCTACGAGCAGTACTTC,CASNPRGAGTYEQYF